Below, 20 T cell receptor beta chains from the same sample are listed, as sequenced in a study of OX40 agonist ivuxolimab in advanced cancers. Libraries were prepared by immunoSEQ multiplex PCR; TCRdb keeps only in-frame clonotypes and omits some of them. The data contain 50,000 to 65,000 clones, 86% of them singletons. The sample here was CD4+ or CD8+ T cells sorted from blood, taken in a trial of the OX40 agonist ivuxolimab. These receptors came from an adult with an advanced solid tumor such as melanoma, head and neck, liver or kidney cancer.

The rearrangement links TRBV18 to TRBJ2-2; D remains ambiguous. V was cut by 2 bases and J by 0 bases, with 4 bases left in between. This CDR3 is 14 amino acids long. Germline lookup yields CDR1 KGHSH and CDR2 LQKENI. CDR3 sequence reads: CASSPDANTGELFF. CDR3 DNA: TGTGCCAGCTCACCAGACGCGAACACCGGGGAGCTGTTTTTT.

The chain combines TRBV11-2 with TRBJ1-2, with 9 bases aligning to TRBD1. Germline V lookup: CDR1 SGHAT, CDR2 FQNNGV. V was clipped by 5 bases and J by 2 bases; unmatched bases: 6. CDR3 size: 15 residues. The CDR3 here is CASSLRTGANYGYTF. Here the CDR3 DNA reads TGTGCCAGCAGCCTCCGGACAGGGGCAAACTATGGCTACACCTTC.

Only one count was recorded for this clone. The same CDR3 arises from other DNA sequences in this sample as well. The chain has TRBV28 and TRBJ2-2, with no clear D. Trimming removed 8 bases from V and 5 bases from J, with 9 bases in between. Looked up from germline, CDR1 is MDHEN and CDR2 is SYDVKM. The CDR3 runs 12 residues. The CDR3 sequence is CASSLRTGELFF. The CDR3 DNA follows: TGTGCCAGCTCTCTCCGGACCGGGGAGCTGTTTTTT.

This clone occurred once. This rearrangement joins TRBV5-4 to TRBJ2-6; 8 positions match TRBD2. The V gene end was trimmed by 4 bases and the J gene end by 0 bases; junction bases not matched to a gene: 0. The germline CDR1 and CDR2 sequences are SGHNT and YYREEE (reference sequence). The CDR3 runs to 15 residues. This CDR3 reads CASSRGGSGANVLTF. CDR3 coding DNA: TGTGCCAGCAGCCGGGGGGGCTCTGGGGCCAACGTCCTGACTTTC. The full variable domain, its missing parts supplied by reference TRBV5-4 and TRBJ2-6, is ETGVTQSPTHLIKTRGQQVTLRCSSQSGHNTVSWYQQALGQGPQFIFQYYREEENGRGNFPPRFSGLQFPNYSSELNVNALELDDSALYLCASSRGGSGANVLTFGAGSRLTVL.

The table lists this clone with a count of one. The chain employs TRBV18 and TRBJ2-1; D may be TRBD2 (6 bases). The germline V gene has CDR1 KGHSH and CDR2 LQKENI. The CDR3 extends over 14 amino acids. V was cut by 3 bases and J by 8 bases, with 14 bases left in between. The CDR3 region is CASSPGEEVHEQFF. The CDR3 region has the DNA TGTGCCAGCTCACCGGGGGAGGAGGTCCATGAGCAGTTCTTC.

The DNA for the CDR3 is TGCAGCGGCTCGGGACTAGCGGGGGCGAAAGAGACCCAGTACTTC. Translated, it gives CSGSGLAGAKETQYF. J is TRBJ2-5 and V is TRBV29-1; 14 nucleotides match TRBD2. V lost 7 bases, J lost 3 bases, and 7 bases stayed unmatched. Germline CDR1 is SQVTM and CDR2 is ANQGSEA. The CDR3 runs 15 residues.

The rearrangement uses TRBV6-5 and TRBJ1-1, with D possibly matching TRBD1 (5 bases). This CDR3 is 15 amino acids long. Trimming pared 7 bases from V and 1 base from J, leaving 16 bases between. Germline CDR1 reads MNHEY; CDR2 reads SVGAGI. The CDR3 sequence: CASTDVGGGNTEAFF. The CDR3 DNA sequence: TGTGCCAGCACCGACGTGGGGGGAGGGAACACTGAAGCTTTCTTT.

The chain links TRBV19 to TRBJ2-1; 8 positions agree with TRBD1. V was clipped by 0 bases and J by 2 bases; unmatched bases: 3. Germline assignment: CDR1 LNHDA and CDR2 SQIVND (reference sequence). There are 16 residues in the CDR3. The CDR3 here is CASSIETGGPYNEQFF. The CDR3 DNA reads as TGTGCCAGTAGTATAGAAACAGGGGGACCCTACAATGAGCAGTTCTTC.

This chain uses TRBV10-3 with TRBJ2-2, with TRBD2 identical over 7 bases. In germline, CDR1 is ENHRY, CDR2 SYGVKD. With V trimmed by 10 bases and J by 6 bases, 14 bases remained unmatched. The CDR3 sequence is 15 residues long. CDR3: CASRGRALGPGELFF. In DNA form, the CDR3 reads TGTGCCAGCCGAGGGAGGGCCCTGGGACCCGGGGAGCTGTTTTTT.

The V and J genes are TRBV7-9 and TRBJ2-5; D possibly matches TRBD1 or TRBD2 (5 bases each). The V and J ends lost 5 bases and 2 bases respectively, with 12 bases between them. The CDR3 consists of 14 residues. The germline CDR1 and CDR2 sequences are SEHNR and FQNEAQ (reference sequence). The CDR3 region is CASSLSGPQETQYF. CDR3 nucleotide sequence: TGTGCCAGCAGCCTATCGGGGCCACAAGAGACCCAGTACTTC.

This sequence joins TRBV27 and TRBJ1-4; maybe TRBD1 (6 bases). The germline CDR1 and CDR2 sequences are MNHEY and SMNVEV (reference sequence). This CDR3 is built from 14 residues. Trimming removed 6 bases at V and 8 bases at J, with 16 bases between. The CDR3 spells CASSPGQRFEKLFF. CDR3 DNA sequence: TGTGCCAGCAGCCCTGGACAGAGATTCGAAAAACTGTTTTTT.

The V and J genes are TRBV4-3 and TRBJ1-3; no firm D call. Trimming took 1 base from V and 0 from J, leaving 7 bases between them. The CDR3 has 15 residues. Germline CDR1 reads LGHNA; CDR2 reads YSLEER. The CDR3 sequence: CASSQVSGSGNTIYF. The CDR3 DNA reads TGCGCCAGCAGCCAAGTTTCAGGCTCTGGAAACACCATATATTTT.

This clone was counted once. The V gene is TRBV19, the J gene TRBJ1-2, with 7 nucleotides matching TRBD1. This CDR3 is 14 amino acids long. CDR1 and CDR2 (germline): LNHDA, SQIVND (reference sequence). J gave up 2 bases and V 5 bases, and 5 bases lay outside the gene matches. The CDR3: CASSGPQGNYGYTF. The CDR3 region has the DNA TGTGCCAGTAGTGGTCCACAGGGGAACTATGGCTACACCTTC.

V is TRBV9 and J is TRBJ1-1; tentatively, D is TRBD1 (6 bases). The length of the CDR3 is 14 residues. Deletions cut 4 bases from V and 0 bases from J, with 10 bases between. Looked up from germline, CDR1 is SGDLS and CDR2 is YYNGEE. The chain's CDR3 is CASSPQGMNTEAFF. The CDR3 DNA reads TGTGCCAGCAGCCCACAGGGAATGAACACTGAAGCTTTCTTT.

The V call is TRBV7-3, the J call TRBJ2-5; D might be TRBD2 (6 bases). The germline V gene has CDR1 SGHTA and CDR2 FQGTGA. CDR3 length: 15 residues. With 6 bases removed from V and 1 base from J, the gap between germline ends came to 15 bases. CDR3 region: CASSPAGLAQETQYF. The DNA of the CDR3 is TGTGCCAGCAGTCCCGCGGGGCTGGCCCAAGAGACCCAGTACTTC.

The genes are TRBV6-1 and TRBJ2-7, with a weak D call TRBD2 (5 bases). CDR1 is MNHNS, CDR2 SASEGT, per germline. The CDR3 spans 12 residues. V was pared by 10 bases and J by 0 bases, with 10 bases between. The CDR3 nucleotides read TGTGCCACCGCGAGGGACTCCTACGAGCAGTACTTC. It codes for CATARDSYEQYF.

Sample share makes this clone medium-sized. The gene calls are TRBV7-2 and TRBJ2-7; 9 bases are a match to TRBD1. V was pared by 3 bases and J by 3 bases, with 6 bases of the junction left unmatched. The CDR3 runs 15 residues. CDR1 and CDR2 (germline): SGHTA, FQGNSA. The CDR3 nucleotides are TGTGCCAGCAGCTTGGTAACGGGACAGGGCTACGAGCAGTACTTC. Translation: CASSLVTGQGYEQYF.

The CDR3 protein is CASSKAGGGETQYF. The CDR3 bases are TGTGCCAGCAGTAAAGCGGGAGGTGGGGAGACCCAGTACTTC. The rearrangement links TRBV28 to TRBJ2-5; 9 bases map to TRBD2. The germline V gene encodes CDR1 MDHEN and CDR2 SYDVKM. The CDR3 has 14 amino acids. V lost 5 bases to trimming and J lost 5 bases; unmatched junction nucleotides: 6.

The genes are TRBV4-1 and TRBJ2-7, with 9 bases matching TRBD1. CDR3 size: 18 residues. J lost 2 bases, V lost 0 bases, and 11 bases had no gene match. In germline, CDR1 is MGHRA, CDR2 YSYEKL. The CDR3 DNA reads TGCGCCAGCAGCCAAGATCTTCCGGGACAGGGTGTCACCTACGAGCAGTACTTC. Its protein product is CASSQDLPGQGVTYEQYF.

This rearrangement joins TRBV9 to TRBJ2-6; unclear D gene. Germline V gives CDR1 SGDLS, CDR2 YYNGEE. Trimming removed 4 bases at V and 3 bases at J, with 8 bases between. CDR3 length: 14 amino acids. This CDR3 is CASSLQSGANVLTF. The DNA of the CDR3 is TGTGCCAGCAGCCTCCAAAGTGGGGCCAACGTCCTGACTTTC.